The sequence of this T cell receptor (beta chain) was determined in a study of blood T cell repertoires in COVID-19. Study background: The United States, Italy and Spain were the sources of the acute and convalescent COVID-19 samples. PBMCs, B-cell-depleted T cells, or T cells were the source of the cDNA or gDNA that made up the material.

Looked up from germline, CDR1 is KGHSH and CDR2 is LQKENI. The CDR3 is 13 amino acids. V trimming: 5 bases; J trimming: 4 bases; junction bases outside the gene matches: 4. Original processing notes: Counts of nucleated cells, estimated from reference gene primer amplification, were obtained. Assay: immunoSEQ multiplex PCR; the TCRdb copy retains only in-frame clones and omits some. V and J calls and clone size are those listed in that table; D and trimming were worked out from the DNA. The table records under 200,000 clones, 60% to 85% of them present only once. Sequenced input: peripheral blood. The clonotype was recovered from a man aged 55 to 69 with acute or convalescent COVID-19. The genes are TRBV18 and TRBJ1-2; 7 bases match TRBD1. CDR3 sequence (DNA): TGTGCCAGCTCAGTCCGGGACAGCTATGGCTACACCTTC. Protein product: CASSVRDSYGYTF.